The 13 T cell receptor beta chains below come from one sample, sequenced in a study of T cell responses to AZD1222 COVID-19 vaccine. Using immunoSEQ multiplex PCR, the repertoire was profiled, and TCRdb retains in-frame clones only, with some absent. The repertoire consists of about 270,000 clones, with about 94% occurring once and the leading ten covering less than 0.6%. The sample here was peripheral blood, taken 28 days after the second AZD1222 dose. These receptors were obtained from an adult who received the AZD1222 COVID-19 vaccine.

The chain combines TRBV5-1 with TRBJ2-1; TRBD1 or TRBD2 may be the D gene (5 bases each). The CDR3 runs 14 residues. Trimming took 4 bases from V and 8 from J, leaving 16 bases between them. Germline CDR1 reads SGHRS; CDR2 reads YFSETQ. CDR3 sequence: CASSPRDGRDEQFF. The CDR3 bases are TGCGCCAGCAGCCCCAGGGACGGGCGGGATGAGCAGTTCTTC.

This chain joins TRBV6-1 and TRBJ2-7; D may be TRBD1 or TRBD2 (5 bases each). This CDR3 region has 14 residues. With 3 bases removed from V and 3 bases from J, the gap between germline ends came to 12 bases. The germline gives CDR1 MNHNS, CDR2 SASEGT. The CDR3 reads CASSDWGTFYEQYF. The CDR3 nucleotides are TGTGCCAGCAGTGATTGGGGGACCTTCTACGAGCAGTACTTC.

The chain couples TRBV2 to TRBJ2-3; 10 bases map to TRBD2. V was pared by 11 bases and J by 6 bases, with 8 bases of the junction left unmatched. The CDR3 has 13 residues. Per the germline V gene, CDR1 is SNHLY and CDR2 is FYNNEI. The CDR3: CAGGLAEGDTQYF. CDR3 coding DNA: TGTGCCGGAGGACTAGCGGAGGGGGATACGCAGTATTTT.

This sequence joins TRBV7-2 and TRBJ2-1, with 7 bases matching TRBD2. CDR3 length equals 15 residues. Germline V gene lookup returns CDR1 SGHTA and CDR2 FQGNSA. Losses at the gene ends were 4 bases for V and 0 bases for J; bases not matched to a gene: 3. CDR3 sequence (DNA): TGTGCCAGCAGCTCGTTAGCGGGCTCCTACAATGAGCAGTTCTTC. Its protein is CASSSLAGSYNEQFF. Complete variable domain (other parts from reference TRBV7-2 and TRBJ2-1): GAGVSQSPSNKVTEKGKDVELRCDPISGHTALYWYRQSLGQGLEFLIYFQGNSAPDKSGLPSDRFSAERTGGSVSTLTIQRTQQEDSAVYLCASSSLAGSYNEQFFGPGTRLTVL.

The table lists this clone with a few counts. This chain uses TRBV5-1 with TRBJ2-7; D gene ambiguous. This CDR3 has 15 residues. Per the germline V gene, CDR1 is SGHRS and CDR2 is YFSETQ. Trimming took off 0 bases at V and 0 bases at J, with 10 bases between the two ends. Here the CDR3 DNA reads TGCGCCAGCAGCTTGGATGTACACCCCTCCTACGAGCAGTACTTC. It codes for CASSLDVHPSYEQYF.

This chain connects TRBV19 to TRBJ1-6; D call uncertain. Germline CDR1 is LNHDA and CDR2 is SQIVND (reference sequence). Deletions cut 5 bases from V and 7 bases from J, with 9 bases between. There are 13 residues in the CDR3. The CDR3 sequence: CASSALGNSPLHF. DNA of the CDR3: TGTGCCAGTAGTGCTCTGGGGAATTCACCCCTCCACTTT.

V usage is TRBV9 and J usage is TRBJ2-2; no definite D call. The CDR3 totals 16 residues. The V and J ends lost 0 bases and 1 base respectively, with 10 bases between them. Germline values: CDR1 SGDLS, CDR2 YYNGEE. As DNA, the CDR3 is TGTGCCAGCAGCGTAGCTAGTCCCAGGAACACCGGGGAGCTGTTTTTT. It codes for CASSVASPRNTGELFF.

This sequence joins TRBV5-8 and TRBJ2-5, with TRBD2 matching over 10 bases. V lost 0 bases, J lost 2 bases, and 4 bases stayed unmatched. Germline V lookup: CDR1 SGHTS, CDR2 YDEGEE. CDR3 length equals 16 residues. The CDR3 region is CASSLATSGTQETQYF. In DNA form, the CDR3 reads TGTGCCAGCAGCTTGGCCACTAGCGGGACGCAAGAGACCCAGTACTTC.

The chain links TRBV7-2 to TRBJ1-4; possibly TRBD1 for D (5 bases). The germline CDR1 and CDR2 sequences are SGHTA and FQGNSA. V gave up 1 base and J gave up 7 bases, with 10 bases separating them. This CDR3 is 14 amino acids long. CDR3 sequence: CASSLEGTLEKLFF. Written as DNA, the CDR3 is TGTGCCAGCAGCTTAGAAGGGACCCTTGAAAAACTGTTTTTT.

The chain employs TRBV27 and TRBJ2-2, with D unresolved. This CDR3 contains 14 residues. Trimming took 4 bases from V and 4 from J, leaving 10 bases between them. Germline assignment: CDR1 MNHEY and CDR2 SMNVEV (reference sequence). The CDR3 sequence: CASSSAWSTGELFF. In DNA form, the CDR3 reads TGTGCCAGCAGTTCAGCCTGGAGCACCGGGGAGCTGTTTTTT.

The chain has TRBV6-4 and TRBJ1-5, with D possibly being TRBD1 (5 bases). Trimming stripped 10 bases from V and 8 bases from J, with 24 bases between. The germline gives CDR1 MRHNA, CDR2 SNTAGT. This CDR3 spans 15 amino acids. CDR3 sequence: CANKLDYWGGEPQHF. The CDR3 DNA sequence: TGTGCCAACAAACTAGACTATTGGGGAGGGGAGCCCCAGCATTTT.

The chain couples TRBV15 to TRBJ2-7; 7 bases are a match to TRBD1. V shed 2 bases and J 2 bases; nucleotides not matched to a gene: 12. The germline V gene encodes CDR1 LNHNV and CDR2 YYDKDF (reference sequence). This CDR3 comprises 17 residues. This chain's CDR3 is CATSRLLQGRPTYEQYF. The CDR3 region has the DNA TGTGCCACCAGCAGACTACTACAGGGGCGTCCCACCTACGAGCAGTACTTC.

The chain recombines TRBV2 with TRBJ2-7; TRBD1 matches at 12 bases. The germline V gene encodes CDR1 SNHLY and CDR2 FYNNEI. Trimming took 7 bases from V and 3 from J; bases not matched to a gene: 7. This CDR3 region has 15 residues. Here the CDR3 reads CASTSGTGGIYEQYF. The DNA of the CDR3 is TGTGCCAGCACCTCCGGGACAGGGGGCATCTACGAGCAGTACTTC.